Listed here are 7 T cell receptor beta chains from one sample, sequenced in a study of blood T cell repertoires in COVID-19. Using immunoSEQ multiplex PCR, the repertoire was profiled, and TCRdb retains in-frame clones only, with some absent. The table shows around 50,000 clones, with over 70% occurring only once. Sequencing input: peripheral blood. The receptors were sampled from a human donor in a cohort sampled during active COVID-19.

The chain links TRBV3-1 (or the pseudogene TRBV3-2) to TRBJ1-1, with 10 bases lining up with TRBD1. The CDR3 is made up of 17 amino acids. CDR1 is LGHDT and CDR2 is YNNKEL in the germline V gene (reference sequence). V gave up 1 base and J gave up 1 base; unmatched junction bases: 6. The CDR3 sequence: CASSQGGTGVGNTEAFF. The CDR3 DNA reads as TGTGCCAGCAGCCAAGGGGGGACAGGGGTGGGGAACACTGAAGCTTTCTTT.

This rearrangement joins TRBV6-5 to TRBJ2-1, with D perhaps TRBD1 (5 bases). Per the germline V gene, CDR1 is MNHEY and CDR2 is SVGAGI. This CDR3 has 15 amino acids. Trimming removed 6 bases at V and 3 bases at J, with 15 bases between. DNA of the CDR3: TGTGCCAGCAGCCCCAGGGCGCGCATCTACAATGAGCAGTTCTTC. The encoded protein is CASSPRARIYNEQFF.

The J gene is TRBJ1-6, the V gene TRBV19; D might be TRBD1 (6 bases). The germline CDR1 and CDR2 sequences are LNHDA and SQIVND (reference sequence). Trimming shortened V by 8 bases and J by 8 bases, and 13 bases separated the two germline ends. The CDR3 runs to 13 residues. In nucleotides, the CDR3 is TGTGCCAGTGGCCGGGACACCGATTCACCCCTCCACTTT. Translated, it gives CASGRDTDSPLHF.

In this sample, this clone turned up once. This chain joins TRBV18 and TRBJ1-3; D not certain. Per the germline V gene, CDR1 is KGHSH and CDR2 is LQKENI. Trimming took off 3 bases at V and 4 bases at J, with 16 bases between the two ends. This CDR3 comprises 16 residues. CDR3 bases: TGTGCCAGCTCACCTACCGGGCCGGGATTCGGAAACACCATATATTTT. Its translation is CASSPTGPGFGNTIYF.

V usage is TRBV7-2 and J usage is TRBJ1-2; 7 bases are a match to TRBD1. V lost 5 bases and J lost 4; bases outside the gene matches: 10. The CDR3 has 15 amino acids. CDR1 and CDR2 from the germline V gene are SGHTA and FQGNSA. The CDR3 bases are TGTGCCAGCAGCCTCGATTCTGCAGGGGGCTATGGCTACACCTTC. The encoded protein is CASSLDSAGGYGYTF.

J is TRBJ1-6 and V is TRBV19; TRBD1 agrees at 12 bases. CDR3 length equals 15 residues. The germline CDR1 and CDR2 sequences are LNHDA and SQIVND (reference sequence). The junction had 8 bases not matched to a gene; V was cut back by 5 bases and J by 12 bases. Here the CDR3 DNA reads TGTGCCAGTAGTTCAGCGGGGACAGGGGGCGGACCCCTCCACTTT. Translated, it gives CASSSAGTGGGPLHF.

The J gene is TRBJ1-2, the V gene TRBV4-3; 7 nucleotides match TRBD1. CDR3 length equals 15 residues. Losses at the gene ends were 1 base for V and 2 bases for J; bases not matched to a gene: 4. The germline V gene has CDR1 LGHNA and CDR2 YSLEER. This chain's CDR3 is CASSQVSTGNYGYTF. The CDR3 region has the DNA TGCGCCAGCAGCCAAGTATCGACAGGGAACTATGGCTACACCTTC.